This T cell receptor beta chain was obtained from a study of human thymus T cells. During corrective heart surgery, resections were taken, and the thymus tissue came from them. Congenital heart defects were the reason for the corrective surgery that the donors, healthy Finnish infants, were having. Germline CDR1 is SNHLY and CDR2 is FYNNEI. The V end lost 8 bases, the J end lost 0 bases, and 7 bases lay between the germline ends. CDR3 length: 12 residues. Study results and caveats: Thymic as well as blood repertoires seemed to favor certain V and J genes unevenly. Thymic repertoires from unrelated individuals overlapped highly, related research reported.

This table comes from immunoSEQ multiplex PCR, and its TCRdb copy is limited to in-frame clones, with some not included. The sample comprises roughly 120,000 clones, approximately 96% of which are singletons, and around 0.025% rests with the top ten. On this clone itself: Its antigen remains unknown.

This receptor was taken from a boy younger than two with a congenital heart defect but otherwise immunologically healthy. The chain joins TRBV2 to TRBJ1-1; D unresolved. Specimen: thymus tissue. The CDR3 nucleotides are TGTGCCAGCTGGGGTATGAACACTGAAGCTTTCTTT. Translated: CASWGMNTEAFF.